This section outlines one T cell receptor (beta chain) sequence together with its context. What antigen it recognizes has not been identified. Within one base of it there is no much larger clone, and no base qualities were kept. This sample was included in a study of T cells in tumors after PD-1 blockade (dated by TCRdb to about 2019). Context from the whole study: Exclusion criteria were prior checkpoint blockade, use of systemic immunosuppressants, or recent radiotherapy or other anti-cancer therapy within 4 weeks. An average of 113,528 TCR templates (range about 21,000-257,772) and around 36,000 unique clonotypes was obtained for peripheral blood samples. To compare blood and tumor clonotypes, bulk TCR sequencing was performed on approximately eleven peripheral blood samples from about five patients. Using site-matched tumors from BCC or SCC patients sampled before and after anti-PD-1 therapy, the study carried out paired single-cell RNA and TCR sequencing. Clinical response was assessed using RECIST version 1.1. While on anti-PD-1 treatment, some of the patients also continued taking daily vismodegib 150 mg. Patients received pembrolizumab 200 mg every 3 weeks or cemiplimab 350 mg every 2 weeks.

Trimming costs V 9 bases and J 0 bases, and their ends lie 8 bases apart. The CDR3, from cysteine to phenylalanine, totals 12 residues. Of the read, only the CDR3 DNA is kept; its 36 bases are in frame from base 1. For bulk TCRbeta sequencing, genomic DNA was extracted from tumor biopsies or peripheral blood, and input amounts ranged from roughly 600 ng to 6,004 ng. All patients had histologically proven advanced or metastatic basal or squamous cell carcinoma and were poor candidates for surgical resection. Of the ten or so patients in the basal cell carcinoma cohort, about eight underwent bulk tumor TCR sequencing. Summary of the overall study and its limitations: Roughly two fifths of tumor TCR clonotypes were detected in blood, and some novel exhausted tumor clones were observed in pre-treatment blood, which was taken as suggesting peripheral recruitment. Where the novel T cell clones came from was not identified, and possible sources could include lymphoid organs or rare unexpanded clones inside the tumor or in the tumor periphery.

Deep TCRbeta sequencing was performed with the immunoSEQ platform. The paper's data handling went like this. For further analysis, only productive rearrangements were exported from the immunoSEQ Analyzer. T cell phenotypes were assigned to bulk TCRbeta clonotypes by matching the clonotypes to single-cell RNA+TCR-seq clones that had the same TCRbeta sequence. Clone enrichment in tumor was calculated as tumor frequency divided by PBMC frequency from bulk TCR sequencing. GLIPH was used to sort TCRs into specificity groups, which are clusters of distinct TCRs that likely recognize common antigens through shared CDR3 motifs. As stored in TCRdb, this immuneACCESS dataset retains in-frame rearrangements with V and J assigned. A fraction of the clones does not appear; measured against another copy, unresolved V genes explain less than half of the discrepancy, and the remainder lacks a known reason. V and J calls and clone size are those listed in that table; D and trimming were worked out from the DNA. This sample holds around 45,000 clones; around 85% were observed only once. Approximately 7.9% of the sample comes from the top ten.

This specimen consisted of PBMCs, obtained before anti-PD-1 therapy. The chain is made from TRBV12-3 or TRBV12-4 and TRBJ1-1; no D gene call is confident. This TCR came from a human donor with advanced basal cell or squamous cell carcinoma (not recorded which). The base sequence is TGTGCCAGTAGGGTCTTGAACACTGAAGCTTTCTTT. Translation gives CASRVLNTEAFF.